Below, 17 T cell receptor beta chains from the same sample are listed, as sequenced in a study of early T cells in non-severe SARS-CoV-2 infection. TCRdb recomputed calls from the 5' RACE reads with MiXCR, one row per CDR3 protein. The data hold about 99,000 distinct CDR3 sequences, with 16% observed a single time. Sequenced: whole blood. The receptor source for this set is an adult who was a healthcare worker with PCR-confirmed SARS-CoV-2 infection or an uninfected control (not recorded which).

On this clonotype: Compared with germline, one end of the junction differs, possibly owing to a read error. The chain employs TRBV7-8 and TRBJ1-5; a weak D match, TRBD1 (6 bases). The length of the CDR3 is 13 residues. Germline CDR1 SGHVS, CDR2 FQNEAQ. This chain's CDR3 is CASSPLTGQPEHF. The DNA of the CDR3 is TGTGCCAGCAGCCCATTAACCGGACAGCCCGAGCATTTT.

The chain is built from TRBV27 and TRBJ2-7, with TRBD1 matching over 7 bases. The CDR3 contains 14 residues. Germline V gene data show CDR1 as MNHEY and CDR2 as SMNVEV (reference sequence). J gave up 3 bases and V 4 bases, and 6 bases lay outside the gene matches. As DNA, the CDR3 is TGTGCCAGCAGTTCAATCAGGGGGTTCTACGAGCAGTACTTC. Translated: CASSSIRGFYEQYF.

This clonotype turned up a few times. CDR3 residues: CASSKGDVYEQYF. The CDR3 nucleotides are TGTGCCAGCAGCAAAGGGGACGTCTACGAGCAGTACTTC. The chain employs TRBV7-9 and TRBJ2-7, with D perhaps being TRBD1 or TRBD2 (5 bases each). This CDR3 spans 13 amino acids. Trimming pared 5 bases from V and 3 bases from J, leaving 11 bases between. Germline CDR1 SEHNR, CDR2 FQNEAQ (reference sequence).

The rearrangement links TRBV20-1 to TRBJ2-1; D possibly corresponds to TRBD1 (5 bases). This CDR3 spans 12 amino acids. The V gene's germline CDR1 is DFQATT and CDR2 SNEGSKA (reference sequence). The germline V and J ends were trimmed by 4 bases and 4 bases, with 8 bases remaining between them. CDR3: CSAKGNYNEQFF. In DNA form, the CDR3 reads TGCAGTGCTAAGGGGAATTACAATGAGCAGTTCTTC.

V usage is TRBV6-1 and J usage is TRBJ2-6; D not resolved. The germline gives CDR1 MNHNS, CDR2 SASEGT. This CDR3 is 12 amino acids long. V shed 5 bases and J shed 2 bases, with 1 base lying between them. The CDR3 region is CASSPGANVLTF. In nucleotides, the CDR3 is TGTGCCAGCAGTCCTGGGGCCAACGTCCTGACTTTC.

The chain carries TRBV12-3 or TRBV12-4 and TRBJ2-3; 9 nucleotides align to TRBD2. This CDR3 region has 15 residues. Trimming removed 3 bases from V and 0 bases from J; junction bases left unmatched: 1. CDR3 DNA: TGTGCCAGCAGTTTTAGCGGGGGAAGCACAGATACGCAGTATTTT. Its protein product is CASSFSGGSTDTQYF.

The rearrangement uses TRBV6-2 or TRBV6-3 and TRBJ1-2; unclear D gene. V lost 4 bases to trimming and J lost 2 bases, with 14 bases between them. Germline CDR1 MNHEY, CDR2 SVGEGT. The CDR3 length is 15 residues. The CDR3 here is CASSFAPTGNYGYTF. Here the CDR3 DNA reads TGTGCCAGCAGTTTCGCTCCTACTGGAAACTATGGCTACACCTTC.

This clonotype was counted many times. The V and J genes are TRBV12-3 or TRBV12-4 and TRBJ1-1, with TRBD1 identical over 8 bases. The CDR3 has 14 residues. Trimming removed 3 bases from V and 6 bases from J; junction bases left unmatched: 6. CDR3 DNA sequence: TGTGCCAGCAGTTTTCGCCCGGGACAGGCTGAAGCTTTCTTT. Translation gives CASSFRPGQAEAFF.

This clonotype was seen repeatedly, ten times or more. The CDR3 DNA sequence: TGTGCCATCAGCAAGACTAGCGGGAGTGGGGATGAGCAGTTCTTC. It translates to CAISKTSGSGDEQFF. The V gene is TRBV10-3, the J gene TRBJ2-1; 12 nucleotides agree with TRBD2. In germline, CDR1 is ENHRY, CDR2 SYGVKD. The CDR3 is 15 amino acids. Trimming took 6 bases from V and 8 from J; bases not matched to a gene: 8.

The gene calls are TRBV10-3 and TRBJ2-3; 11 bases match TRBD2. Unmatched junction bases numbered 11, after V lost 6 bases and J lost 0 bases. The CDR3 sequence is 18 residues long. The germline V gene encodes CDR1 ENHRY and CDR2 SYGVKD. The CDR3 DNA sequence: TGTGCCATCAGACCTGCTAGCGGGGGGCGTTATAGCACAGATACGCAGTATTTT. It yields the protein CAIRPASGGRYSTDTQYF.

This sequence joins TRBV4-2 and TRBJ2-7; D gene ambiguous. The germline gives CDR1 LGHNA, CDR2 YNFKEQ. The germline V and J ends were trimmed by 1 base and 0 bases, with 13 bases remaining between them. The CDR3 has 16 amino acids. The CDR3 reads CASSQGSPTHSYEQYF. CDR3 sequence (DNA): TGTGCCAGCAGCCAAGGGTCCCCTACCCACTCCTACGAGCAGTACTTC.

In nucleotides, the CDR3 is TGTGCCAGCTCACCTTCGGAGGGAAGTCAAGAGACCCAGTACTTC. Translated, it gives CASSPSEGSQETQYF. The genes are TRBV18 and TRBJ2-5; a possible D gene is TRBD2 (6 bases). The germline CDR1 and CDR2 sequences are KGHSH and LQKENI. V was clipped by 3 bases and J by 2 bases, with 13 bases between them. The CDR3 spans 15 residues. Together with reference TRBV18 and TRBJ2-5, the CDR3 gives the full variable domain: NAGVMQNPRHLVRRRGQEARLRCSPMKGHSHVYWYRQLPEEGLKFMVYLQKENIIDESGMPKERFSAEFPKEGPSILRIQQVVRGDSAAYFCASSPSEGSQETQYFGPGTRLLVL.

This clonotype was seen a few times. This chain joins TRBV20-1 and TRBJ2-5, with 10 positions matching TRBD2. Trimming removed 5 bases from V and 6 bases from J; junction bases left unmatched: 9. The CDR3 totals 14 residues. Germline CDR1 and CDR2: DFQATT and SNEGSKA (reference sequence). Here the CDR3 reads CSALKREGQKTQYF. The CDR3 bases are TGCAGTGCTCTCAAGCGGGAGGGCCAGAAGACCCAGTACTTC.

The genes are TRBV6-1 and TRBJ1-2; D not certain. Per germline, CDR1 MNHNS and CDR2 SASEGT. V lost 1 base and J lost 10, with 13 bases in between. This CDR3 spans 13 amino acids. In DNA, the CDR3 is TGTGCCAGCAGTGAAGGGAGTGAGCCAGCCTACACCTTC. Residues: CASSEGSEPAYTF.

The chain couples TRBV6-2 or TRBV6-3 to TRBJ2-3; D call uncertain. CDR3 length: 16 residues. The germline CDR1 and CDR2 sequences are MNHEY and SVGEGT. The V and J ends lost 7 bases and 3 bases respectively, with 20 bases between them. In DNA form, the CDR3 reads TGTGCCAGCACCATAGCAACGGATAAACAAACAGATACGCAGTATTTT. Protein: CASTIATDKQTDTQYF.

The gene calls are TRBV29-1 and TRBJ2-2; weak D call: TRBD1 (6 bases). Trimming removed 5 bases at V and 0 bases at J, with 10 bases between. This CDR3 is 14 amino acids long. Per the germline V gene, CDR1 is SQVTM and CDR2 is ANQGSEA. For the CDR3, the DNA is TGCAGCGTTACCCGGACAGCGAACACCGGGGAGCTGTTTTTT. It codes for CSVTRTANTGELFF.

V and J are TRBV7-2 and TRBJ2-1; D is ambiguous. Trimming pared 1 base from V and 0 bases from J, leaving 19 bases between. Germline V gene lookup returns CDR1 SGHTA and CDR2 FQGNSA. The CDR3 contains 19 residues. In DNA, the CDR3 is TGTGCCAGCAGCTTAGATTGGATCTCTCGCGCGTACTCCTACAATGAGCAGTTCTTC. Its protein is CASSLDWISRAYSYNEQFF.